This T cell receptor beta chain was profiled in a study of Graves' ophthalmopathy and Graves' hyperthyroidism. Amplification targeted the TCR beta CDR3 regions, with RNA transcripts as the source material. HTBI-primed RT-PCR formed the first round, and a multiplex PCR formed the second. One entry per CDR3 protein results from TCRdb running MiXCR on the multiplex PCR reads. The table includes 500,000 to 700,000 distinct CDR3 sequences, roughly 20% detected once. The table lists this clonotype with many counts. Germline V CDR1 and CDR2: DFQATT, SNEGSKA (reference sequence). Losses at the gene ends were 6 bases for V and 4 bases for J; bases not matched to a gene: 8. The CDR3 is 13 amino acids. The stable label applied to hyperthyroidism with no ophthalmopathy within 18 months of follow-up. The authors enrolled newly diagnosed hyperthyroidism patients aged 18 to 65 with under 2 months' duration. Other autoimmune diseases, uncontrolled infections, pregnancy or lactation ruled patients out of participation.

The chain is built from TRBV20-1 and TRBJ1-1; 7 bases align to TRBD1. The specimen sequenced was peripheral blood. The TCR sequence derives from a woman younger than 35 with stable Graves' hyperthyroidism. Some clones in this sample may be carry-over from other donors' samples. Written as DNA, the CDR3 is TGCAGTGCCATCGACAGGGTGAGCACTGAAGCTTTCTTT. Translation gives CSAIDRVSTEAFF.